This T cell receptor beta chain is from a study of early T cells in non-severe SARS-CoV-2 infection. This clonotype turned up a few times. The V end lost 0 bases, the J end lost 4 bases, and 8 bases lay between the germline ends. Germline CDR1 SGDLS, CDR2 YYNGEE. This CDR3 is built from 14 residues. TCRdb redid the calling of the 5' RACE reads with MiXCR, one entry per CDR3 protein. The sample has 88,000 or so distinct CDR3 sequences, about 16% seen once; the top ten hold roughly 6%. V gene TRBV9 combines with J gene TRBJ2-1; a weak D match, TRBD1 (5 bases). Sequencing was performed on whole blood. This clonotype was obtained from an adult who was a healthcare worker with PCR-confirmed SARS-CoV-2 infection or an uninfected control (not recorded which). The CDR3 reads CASSVEAGYNEQFF. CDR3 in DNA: TGTGCCAGCAGCGTAGAGGCAGGGTACAATGAGCAGTTCTTC.